This T cell receptor beta chain stems from a study of T-cell reconstitution after alpha-beta-depleted transplantation in children. There are many counts of this clonotype. TCRbeta library construction was performed incorporating unique molecular identifiers. One entry per CDR3 protein results from TCRdb running MiXCR on the PCR reads. This sample yields about 360,000 distinct CDR3 sequences, of which about an eighth are seen a single time; over 3.5% belongs to the top ten. The source is a human donor who donated a stem cell graft to a child with Fanconi anemia. The material was PBMCs, obtained from the stem cell graft.

The CDR3 region has the DNA TGTGCCAGCAGCCGCGGGGGCCTAGGTACAGATACGCAGTATTTT. It specifies CASSRGGLGTDTQYF. This rearrangement joins TRBV3-1 to TRBJ2-3; perhaps TRBD2 as D (7 bases). The V and J ends lost 4 bases and 3 bases respectively, with 14 bases between them. There are 15 residues in the CDR3. The germline V gene encodes CDR1 LGHDT and CDR2 YNNKEL (reference sequence).